This T cell receptor beta chain was captured in a study of cytomegalovirus exposure and HLA in healthy donors (dated by TCRdb to the late 2010s). At the level of the whole study: An earlier analysis of approximately 550 of the donors reported 250 to 350 Gb of sequence data and approximately 110 million unique TCR beta sequences from some 180 million T cells. Roughly 300 gigabases of sequencing data and tens of millions of unique TCR sequences made up an early release that covered around 640 HLA-typed donors. Of the roughly 400 genotyped donors, around 81% fell in the genetic ancestry cluster associated with self-reported Caucasian donors. The study aimed to test whether signatures of past pathogen exposure could be identified by cataloging public T cell receptors. Using immunosequencing, the study profiled T cell repertoires from some 670 subjects and related those repertoires to cytomegalovirus serostatus. In addition to the first cohort of approximately 650 subjects, a separate validation cohort of around 110 different subjects was used. To predict cytomegalovirus infection status, the study combined high-throughput TCR immunosequencing, statistical association of individual TCRs with disease status, and machine learning. A later analysis re-analyzed previously published TCR beta repertoires from 550 to 700 donors and added high-resolution HLA genotyping to study TCR occurrence patterns. Rather than drawing on any new phenotypic data, the later analysis identified candidate immune exposures from TCR beta sequences and the way those sequences occurred across donors. An earlier analysis of approximately 580 of the donors used high-throughput TCR beta sequencing to judge whether each TCR beta V gene segment behaved as functional or pseudogenic. Donor age, sex, ethnicity and CMV serostatus were compiled together with the repertoire data. A later genetic analysis used genome-wide SNP genotypes for about 65% of the 666 donors, treating that subset as a discovery cohort. All discovery cohort repertoires had been generated on a single sequencing platform. HLA typing included class I and class II loci at four-digit resolution. Typing coverage varied by locus: roughly 629-630 donors for A, B, C, DRB1 and DQB1; roughly 520 for DQA1; about 570 for DPA1; approximately 450 for DPB1. Because of strong linkage in the cohort, five DR-DQ haplotypes were treated as single units for association and clustering. On average, 235,054 unique TCR beta nucleotide sequences were sequenced per donor among 398 genotyped donors of the cohort, with roughly 18% of those sequences being non-productive.

The CDR3 numbers 11 residues from cysteine through phenylalanine. Only the CDR3 part of the read is kept: 33 bases, read in frame from the first base. For CDR1 and CDR2, the germline V gene lists ENHRY and SYGVKD. At the junction V is shortened by 7 bases and J by 3 bases, with 7 bases in between. Regarding this clone: What antigen it recognizes has not been identified. Nothing much larger sits one base from this clone, and base qualities are not available.

In total, over 600 healthy bone marrow donors made up the cohort. At the time of sampling, all cohort members were nominally healthy, though unrecorded immune exposures were likely present. The donor was CMV seropositive and belonged to the group of more than 250 seropositive cohort members. A peripheral blood sample was provided by each donor, and peripheral blood mononuclear cells were used for TCR beta sequencing. The Qiagen DNeasy Blood Extraction Kit was used to extract genomic DNA from the blood cell samples. Study-wide findings and limitations: Strong co-occurrence of HLA alleles, especially DR and DQ, made assigning TCR associations to individual alleles difficult. Specific HLA alleles were associated with 15,000 to 20,000 TCR beta sequences at a false discovery rate of 0.05 in a later analysis. Some IMGT-functional V segments, including TRBV6-2 and TRBV6-3, could not be told apart with the 87-base-pair reads, so those segments were excluded. Linkage disequilibrium might explain the correlated functional status among segregating V segments, but an unknown experimental factor could not be ruled out. According to the authors, the approach could potentially be generalized to other disease states and immunological phenotypes. In a later analysis, most CMV-associated TCR beta chains were found to appear HLA-restricted, with HLA associations seemingly driven largely by CMV exposure. Most TCR sequences were observed very rarely across donors, whereas some public TCRs were present in many individuals. The classifier was reported to diagnose cytomegalovirus status with high specificity and sensitivity in both the original and validation cohorts. In a later genetic analysis, fewer N-insertions in productive TCRs were reported among donors in an Asian-associated ancestry cluster than the roughly 670-donor mean. Fewer than 20 rarely observed V segments, including chromosome 9 orphons, were excluded from the earlier analysis of several hundred of the donors because counts were too low. V-gene and J-gene trimming of TCR beta chains was associated with a missense DCLRE1C variant in a later genetic analysis, and the association was replicated in an independent cohort. The study listed 170 or so TCR beta chains as associated with cytomegalovirus. In a later analysis, TCR association rates were found to vary across HLA loci, with the most associated TCRs seen for DRB1 alleles and the fewest for HLA-C alleles. This cohort had only TCR beta chains sequenced, and the lack of alpha or paired-chain data limited which features could be detected. Sequencing depth was assumed to be roughly uniform across donors in the presence/absence analyses, though that assumption may not hold. In an earlier analysis of 500 to 650 of the donors, most TCR beta V segments appeared in productive rearrangements about 87% or about 30% of the time, broadly matching IMGT annotations. A cluster of highly shared sequence variants was judged likely to represent a technical artifact of the sequencing pipeline. A further reported finding was that TCR beta sequences accurately predicted the HLA-A and HLA-B alleles for most subjects in the first cohort. The only immune exposure information available for the cohort was CMV serostatus. A later analysis reported that several top co-occurrence clusters appeared linked to parvovirus B19, influenza, CMV and Epstein-Barr virus. In vitro tests confirmed that a few of the cytomegalovirus-associated TCR beta chains recognize cytomegalovirus antigens. Compared with equally common non-associated chains, HLA-associated TCR beta chains in a later analysis were more clonally expanded and had lower generation probabilities. Because HLA typing was unavailable for some donors at each locus, only the typed subset was used in association tests.

Receptor libraries were prepared by the immunoSEQ multiplex PCR assay. The multiplex PCR relied on a mix of 60 forward primers for TCR Vbeta segments and 13 reverse primers for TCR Jbeta segments. Amplification of the CDR3 region of rearranged TCR beta genes was performed with a multiplex PCR assay on genomic DNA. The Illumina HiSeq System was used to sequence the amplified TCR beta libraries as 87-base-pair reads. Per the source publication's procedure: In a later analysis, roughly 80 million unique TCR beta chains were counted across the roughly 670 repertoires, and roughly 10 million of these chains were shared by at least two donors. Raw reads were error-corrected and collapsed into unique sequences with a nearest-neighbor algorithm that merged closely related sequences to remove PCR and sequencing errors. Alignment of CDR3 sequences to IMGT reference sequences was used to assign V, D and J gene segments. For a sequence to be retained, at least a six-nucleotide match to both a V gene segment and a J gene segment was required. Rearrangements were classified as productive when the CDR3 lacked stop codons and remained in frame with V and J, and all other rearrangements were classified as non-productive. CDR3 was defined by IMGT convention, running from the second conserved V-encoded cysteine to the conserved J-encoded phenylalanine. The earlier analysis of some 540 of the donors excluded any sequence lacking an unambiguous match to a single V gene segment. An earlier analysis of 500 to 600 of the donors classified V segments as functional when productive rearrangements were above 56.7% and as segregating when the standard deviation between donors was above 5%. A statistical classification framework was developed to diagnose cytomegalovirus status using the catalog of TCR beta chain sequences. In a later analysis, V and J genes were assigned by comparing TCR nucleotide sequences against IMGT/GENE-DB human TR gene sequences. In a later analysis, CDR3 sequences and most-parsimonious VDJ recombination scenarios were assigned using the TCRdist pipeline. In a later analysis, each TCR beta chain was defined by its CDR3 amino acid sequence together with its V-gene family, and reads lacking a unique V-gene family were excluded. A later analysis removed nearly 600 highly shared, low-generation-probability nucleotide sequences to deal with suspected cross-contamination and a sequencing artifact. In a later analysis, a clonal expansion index for each public chain was calculated from normalized within-repertoire ranks of inferred template counts. In a later analysis, generation probabilities were computed using a VDJ recombination model fitted to out-of-frame rearrangements, and the results were checked against IGoR. Hypergeometric tests were used in a later analysis to score TCR-TCR, TCR-HLA and TCR-CMV co-occurrence, with a repertoire-size bias correction applied to the TCR pairs. In a later analysis, false discovery rates were estimated by permuting HLA or CMV assignments 20 times. In a later analysis, co-occurring TCRs were grouped with DBSCAN, and TCRdist sequence similarity was added when clustering was performed within HLA-allele-positive subsets. Repertoires with fewer than 30,000 or more than 120,000 public chains were left out of co-occurrence clustering, as were about five repertoires with anomalous nucleotide sharing. The clones in this table, taken by TCRdb from immuneACCESS, are in-frame only. Not every clone is retained; where verified, under half of the shortfall comes from an unresolved V gene, and the cause of the rest is unknown. V, J and clone size were drawn from that table, and D and trimming were deduced from the DNA. This sample has under 85,000 clones in its table, and 65% to 80% of those were observed once. The ten largest make up around a sixth of the sample.

The specimen sequenced was PBMCs. Recombination connected TRBV10-3 to TRBJ2-7; no D gene call is confident. The clonotype comes from a middle-aged man in good health and CMV-seropositive. The CDR3 region: CAIIPHYEQYF. The DNA sequence is TGTGCCATCATCCCACACTACGAGCAGTACTTC.